These 3 T cell receptor beta chains originate from one sample sequenced in a study of shared clonotypes between healthy human individuals. TCRdb keeps only in-frame clones here, not all; method: immunoSEQ multiplex PCR. Of millions of clones listed, 93% are singletons. Naive-designated CD8 cells lacked CD45RO, were positively enriched for CCR7, and omitted terminally differentiated effector memory CD45RA+ cells. Sequenced sample: naive CD8+ T cells from PBMCs. The receptors were gathered from a man between 18 and 35 years old in good health. Some clones in this sample may be carry-over from other donors' samples.

V and J are TRBV28 and TRBJ2-7; perhaps D is TRBD1 or TRBD2 (5 bases each). Per the germline V gene, CDR1 is MDHEN and CDR2 is SYDVKM. The CDR3 extends over 15 amino acids. Trimming took off 3 bases at V and 3 bases at J, with 15 bases between the two ends. CDR3 region: CASSLSTGPGYEQYF. CDR3 DNA: TGTGCCAGCAGTTTGAGTACGGGGCCGGGCTACGAGCAGTACTTC.

V and J are TRBV12-5 and TRBJ1-2; 9 nucleotides line up with TRBD1. This CDR3 has 16 amino acids. Germline loops: CDR1 LGHNT, CDR2 FRNRAP. V was clipped by 0 bases and J by 6 bases; unmatched bases: 8. CDR3 bases: TGTGCTAGTGGTTTGGTACACAGGGGGCGCCCCCATGGCTACACCTTC. The encoded protein is CASGLVHRGRPHGYTF.

The chain joins TRBV27 to TRBJ1-4; 11 bases align to TRBD1. V dropped 5 bases and J dropped 6; count of bases not matched to a gene: 2. In germline, CDR1 is MNHEY, CDR2 SMNVEV (reference sequence). The CDR3 extends over 14 amino acids. The CDR3 DNA sequence: TGTGCCAGCAGTCCGGACAGGGGGCATGAAAAACTGTTTTTT. This codes for CASSPDRGHEKLFF. Supplemented by reference TRBV27 and TRBJ1-4, the full variable domain reads EAQVTQNPRYLITVTGKKLTVTCSQNMNHEYMSWYRQDPGLGLRQIYYSMNVEVTDKGDVPEGYKVSRKEKRNFPLILESPSPNQTSLYFCASSPDRGHEKLFFGSGTQLSVL.